This T cell receptor (beta chain) originates from a study of post-analysis software for immune sequencing data. Study results and limitations: TRBV segments more frequent in patients than in controls numbered five and included TRBV5-6, TRBV5-1 and TRBV20-1.

Turning to this clonotype: No antigen is known for it.

CDR1 MNHEY and CDR2 SVGEGT come from the germline V gene. The CDR3 sequence is 15 residues long. V was shortened by 2 bases and J by 2 bases, with 12 bases between the two germline ends. Prepared TCR beta cDNA libraries contained unique molecular identifiers. TCRdb fed the PCR reads into MiXCR, producing one record per CDR3 protein. The repertoire consists of hundreds of thousands of distinct CDR3 sequences, with 59% occurring once and the leading ten covering approximately 11%. The sample comprised blood. J is TRBJ2-5 and V is TRBV6-2 or TRBV6-3, with a weak D call TRBD2 (6 bases). This sequence originates from a girl aged 2 to 10 with multiple sclerosis. CDR3 DNA sequence: TGTGCCAGCAGTTACCCTTCTGCGGGGCAAGAGACCCAGTACTTC. This codes for CASSYPSAGQETQYF.